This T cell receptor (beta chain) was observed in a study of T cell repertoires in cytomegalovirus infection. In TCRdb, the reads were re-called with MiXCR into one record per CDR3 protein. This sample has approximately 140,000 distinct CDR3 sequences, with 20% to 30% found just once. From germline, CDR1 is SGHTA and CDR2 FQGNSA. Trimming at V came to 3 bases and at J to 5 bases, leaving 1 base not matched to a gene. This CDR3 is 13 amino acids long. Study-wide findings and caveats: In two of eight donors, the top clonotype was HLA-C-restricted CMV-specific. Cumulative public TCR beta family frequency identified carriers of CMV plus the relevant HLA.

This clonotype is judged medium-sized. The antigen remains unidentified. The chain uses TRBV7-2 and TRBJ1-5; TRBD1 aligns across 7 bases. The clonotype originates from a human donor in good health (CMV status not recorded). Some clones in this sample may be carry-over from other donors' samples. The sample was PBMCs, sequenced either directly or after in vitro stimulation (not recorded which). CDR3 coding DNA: TGTGCCAGCAGCTTCGACAGGGATCAGCCCCAGCATTTT. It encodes CASSFDRDQPQHF.